What follows are 6 T cell receptor beta chains derived from one specimen sequenced in a study of cytomegalovirus exposure and HLA in healthy donors. The study ran its PCR with 60 Vbeta and 13 Jbeta primers. Here immunoSEQ multiplex PCR was the method, and the copy in TCRdb shows in-frame clones only, minus some. The table has around 120,000 clones, 81% seen once; the top ten hold around 0.67%. Input material: PBMCs. The source of these receptors is a man between 18 and 29 years old in good health and CMV-seronegative.

The rearrangement links TRBV6-5 to TRBJ1-1; TRBD1 is a possible D gene (5 bases). Germline V gene lookup returns CDR1 MNHEY and CDR2 SVGAGI. The V end was cut by 7 bases, the J end by 8 bases, with 14 bases between. The CDR3 length is 12 residues. The CDR3: CASIKWGQEAFF. CDR3 sequence (DNA): TGTGCCAGCATTAAGTGGGGCCAAGAAGCTTTCTTT.

The rearrangement links TRBV2 to TRBJ1-5, with 7 bases matching TRBD1. CDR1 SNHLY and CDR2 FYNNEI come from the germline V gene. This CDR3 contains 15 residues. Trimming at V came to 6 bases and at J to 2 bases, leaving 7 bases not matched to a gene. The CDR3 DNA reads as TGTGCCAGCAGGGCGTGGGGGACAGGCAATCAGCCCCAGCATTTT. Amino acids: CASRAWGTGNQPQHF.

This sequence joins TRBV6-5 and TRBJ1-1; unclear D gene. The germline V gene has CDR1 MNHEY and CDR2 SVGAGI. V shed 0 bases and J shed 4 bases, with 6 bases lying between them. CDR3 length equals 13 residues. CDR3 coding DNA: TGTGCCAGCAGTTACTCTTGGGCCACTGAAGCTTTCTTT. This translates into CASSYSWATEAFF.

The gene calls are TRBV27 and TRBJ2-7, with D possibly being TRBD2 (5 bases). V gave up 5 bases and J gave up 2 bases, with 7 bases separating them. This CDR3 region has 12 residues. Germline-derived CDR1 and CDR2 are MNHEY and SMNVEV (reference sequence). CDR3 amino acids: CASSGSAYEQYF. The CDR3 nucleotides read TGTGCCAGCAGTGGGAGTGCCTACGAGCAGTACTTC.

The chain employs TRBV30 and TRBJ1-5, with D perhaps matching TRBD1 (5 bases). Deletions cut 1 base from V and 5 bases from J, with 12 bases between. The CDR3 is 14 amino acids. From germline, CDR1 is GTSNPN and CDR2 SVGIG (reference sequence). The CDR3 DNA follows: TGTGCCTGGAGTGGTCGGGGGGATTATCAGCCCCAGCATTTT. It translates to CAWSGRGDYQPQHF.

This sequence joins TRBV7-6 and TRBJ2-3; D is possibly TRBD1 (6 bases). The CDR3 is 15 amino acids. The germline V gene has CDR1 SGHVS and CDR2 FNYEAQ. Trimming shortened V by 4 bases and J by 3 bases, and 14 bases separated the two germline ends. CDR3 in amino acids: CASSSLQGGTDTQYF. CDR3 bases: TGTGCCAGCAGCTCCTTACAGGGCGGAACAGATACGCAGTATTTT.